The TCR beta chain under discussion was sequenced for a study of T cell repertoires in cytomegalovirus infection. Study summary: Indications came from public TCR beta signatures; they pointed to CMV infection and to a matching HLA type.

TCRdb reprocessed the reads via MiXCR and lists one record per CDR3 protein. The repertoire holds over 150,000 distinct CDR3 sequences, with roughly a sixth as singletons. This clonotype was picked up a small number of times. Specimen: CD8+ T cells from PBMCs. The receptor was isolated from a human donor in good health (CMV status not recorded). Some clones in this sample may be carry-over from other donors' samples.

CDR3: CASSYITSGLAGDNEQFF. The CDR3 nucleotides read TGTGCCAGCAGTTACATAACTTCGGGACTAGCGGGGGACAATGAGCAGTTCTTC. The chain uses TRBV6-5 and TRBJ2-1; 14 bases fit TRBD2. CDR1 and CDR2 (germline): MNHEY, SVGAGI. Trimming cost V 2 bases and J 5 bases; bases outside gene matches: 8. The CDR3 is made up of 18 amino acids.